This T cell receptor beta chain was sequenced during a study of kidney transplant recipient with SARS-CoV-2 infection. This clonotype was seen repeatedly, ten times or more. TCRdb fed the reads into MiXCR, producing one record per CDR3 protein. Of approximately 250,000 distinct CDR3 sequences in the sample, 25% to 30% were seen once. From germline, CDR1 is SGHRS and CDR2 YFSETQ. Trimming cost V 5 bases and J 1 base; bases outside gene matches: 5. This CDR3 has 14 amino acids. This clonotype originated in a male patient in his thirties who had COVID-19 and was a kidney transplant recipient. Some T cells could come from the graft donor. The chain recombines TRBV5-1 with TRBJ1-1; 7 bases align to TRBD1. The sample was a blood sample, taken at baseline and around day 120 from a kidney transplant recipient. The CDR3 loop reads CASSFDRANTEAFF. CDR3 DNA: TGCGCCAGCAGTTTCGACAGGGCGAACACTGAAGCTTTCTTT.